Following are 3 T cell receptor beta chains from one sample sequenced in a study of vaccination effects on CD4 cells after COVID-19. Sequencing used immunoSEQ multiplex PCR; TCRdb keeps in-frame clones, though not all of them. The data hold about 27,000 clones, with about four fifths observed a single time. Antigen-specific CD4+ T cells were expanded with viral peptide pools in the ViraFEST assay before sequencing. When ten to eleven days of culture had elapsed, CD4+ T cells were isolated. This individual tested PCR-positive for SARS-CoV-2 infection between March and December 2020. Their recognized antigens are unknown. Sample: CD4+ T cells from PBMCs cultured with HCoV-NL63 spike peptides, taken before COVID-19 vaccination. These receptors came from a human donor who had a prior SARS-CoV-2 infection.

In this sample, this clone turned up once. This rearrangement joins TRBV3-1 (or the pseudogene TRBV3-2) to TRBJ2-3; unclear D gene. From germline, CDR1 is LGHDT and CDR2 YNNKEL (reference sequence). The CDR3 has 11 amino acids. The V gene lost 1 base and the J gene lost 12 bases, with 8 bases spanning the gap. The CDR3 sequence: CASSQGPSQYF. DNA of the CDR3: TGTGCCAGCAGCCAAGGTCCTAGTCAGTATTTT.

The chain recombines TRBV5-1 with TRBJ1-2; TRBD1 matches at 10 bases. Germline V gene lookup returns CDR1 SGHRS and CDR2 YFSETQ. The V and J ends lost 4 bases and 1 base, in that order; junction bases with no gene match: 4. This CDR3 has 15 residues. The CDR3 is CASSGGTGDNYGYTF. The CDR3 region has the DNA TGCGCCAGCAGCGGGGGGACAGGGGATAACTATGGCTACACCTTC. The whole variable domain, remainder taken from reference TRBV5-1 and TRBJ1-2, is KAGVTQTPRYLIKTRGQQVTLSCSPISGHRSVSWYQQTPGQGLQFLFEYFSETQRNKGNFPGRFSGRQFSNSRSEMNVSTLELGDSALYLCASSGGTGDNYGYTFGSGTRLTVV.

This clone occurred once. The chain combines TRBV5-4 with TRBJ2-5, with D perhaps TRBD2 (5 bases). This CDR3 has 16 amino acids. V lost 3 bases to trimming and J lost 1 base, with 16 bases between them. CDR1 SGHNT and CDR2 YYREEE come from the germline V gene (reference sequence). The CDR3 here is CASSSGRARVQETQYF. Here the CDR3 DNA reads TGTGCCAGCAGCTCCGGGCGGGCTCGGGTCCAAGAGACCCAGTACTTC.